This entry lists 10 T cell receptor beta chains sequenced from one sample in a study of T-cell reconstitution after alpha-beta-depleted transplantation in children. The TCRbeta library was prepared with unique molecular identifiers. TCRdb re-derived calls from the PCR reads in MiXCR, one entry per CDR3 protein. This table has some 200,000 distinct CDR3 sequences, roughly 8.3% appearing once. Sequences were derived from PBMCs, mostly from graft donor cells, sampled 360 days after TCRalphabeta/CD19-depleted stem cell transplant. All receptors come from a male patient aged 2-15 years who had a stem cell transplant for acute myeloid leukemia, so the T cells may come from the graft donor.

This clonotype has a count of ten or more. The chain recombines TRBV12-3 or TRBV12-4 with TRBJ1-2; D not resolved. The CDR3 sequence is 14 residues long. V lost 4 bases, J lost 4 bases, and 13 bases lay in between. This chain's CDR3 is CASSSIPRAYGYTF. The CDR3 DNA reads TGTGCCAGCAGTTCCATCCCCCGGGCCTATGGCTACACCTTC.

This chain joins TRBV12-3 or TRBV12-4 and TRBJ2-2, with D unresolved. V was pared by 2 bases and J by 7 bases, with 2 bases between. The CDR3 has 11 amino acids. The CDR3 is CASSLFGELFF. CDR3 nucleotides: TGTGCCAGCAGTTTATTCGGGGAGCTGTTTTTT.

At least ten counts were recorded for this clonotype. The chain is built from TRBV20-1 and TRBJ2-2; maybe TRBD1 (6 bases). CDR1 and CDR2 from the germline V gene are DFQATT and SNEGSKA (reference sequence). The CDR3 totals 16 residues. The V gene lost 4 bases and the J gene lost 5 bases, with 20 bases spanning the gap. CDR3 nucleotides: TGCAGTGCTACAGCGCCCGGTATCCAGGGGACCGGGGAGCTGTTTTTT. Encoded protein: CSATAPGIQGTGELFF.

This chain uses TRBV18 with TRBJ2-5, with D perhaps TRBD1 (6 bases). Germline-derived CDR1 and CDR2 are KGHSH and LQKENI. Deletions cut 0 bases from V and 4 bases from J, with 9 bases between. The CDR3 extends over 14 amino acids. CDR3 sequence reads: CASSPPFRGETQYF. The CDR3 bases are TGTGCCAGCTCACCACCGTTCAGGGGAGAGACCCAGTACTTC.

This clonotype was observed at least ten times. This chain links TRBV15 with TRBJ2-1; 8 bases are shared with TRBD2. V was clipped by 0 bases and J by 2 bases; unmatched bases: 0. Per germline, CDR1 LNHNV and CDR2 YYDKDF (reference sequence). CDR3 length: 15 amino acids. The CDR3 spells CATSRDGGAYNEQFF. CDR3 coding DNA: TGTGCCACCAGCAGAGACGGGGGGGCCTACAATGAGCAGTTCTTC.

This clonotype was detected many times. The chain links TRBV2 to TRBJ2-7; 8 bases match TRBD2. Germline values: CDR1 SNHLY, CDR2 FYNNEI. The CDR3 extends over 17 amino acids. Trimming cost V 4 bases and J 1 base; bases outside gene matches: 12. The CDR3 DNA reads TGTGCCAGCAGTGGTGTCGGACGCGGGAGGATTTCCTACGAGCAGTACTTC. Its protein is CASSGVGRGRISYEQYF.

This clonotype was picked up many times. This rearrangement joins TRBV20-1 to TRBJ2-6; D might be TRBD1 (6 bases). This CDR3 is 14 amino acids long. Looked up from germline, CDR1 is DFQATT and CDR2 is SNEGSKA (reference sequence). V was pared by 5 bases and J by 1 base, with 9 bases between. The CDR3 region has the DNA TGCAGTGCTTCAAGGGGGTCTGGGGCCAACGTCCTGACTTTC. Amino acids: CSASRGSGANVLTF.

This chain links TRBV20-1 with TRBJ1-6; 10 bases are a match to TRBD1. This CDR3 contains 15 residues. With V trimmed by 0 bases and J by 13 bases, 9 bases remained unmatched. Germline values: CDR1 DFQATT, CDR2 SNEGSKA (reference sequence). CDR3 protein: CSARDPGQGVYPLHF. CDR3 coding DNA: TGCAGTGCTAGAGATCCCGGACAGGGGGTTTATCCCCTCCACTTT.

At least ten counts were recorded for this clonotype. This CDR3 reads CASSTPPGVQETQYF. In DNA, the CDR3 is TGTGCCAGCAGCACCCCCCCCGGGGTACAAGAGACCCAGTACTTC. The rearrangement links TRBV21-1 to TRBJ2-5; no DNA check was done on the table's D call, TRBD2. TRBV21-1 is listed as a pseudogene. This CDR3 has 15 amino acids.

The chain couples TRBV5-6 to TRBJ2-3, with D unclear. V dropped 0 bases and J dropped 1 base, with 9 bases sitting between them. Germline V lookup: CDR1 SGHDT, CDR2 YYEEEE. The CDR3 spans 15 residues. This CDR3 reads CASSLGPTRTDTQYF. CDR3 in DNA: TGTGCCAGCAGCTTGGGGCCGACCCGCACAGATACGCAGTATTTT.